This is a list of T cell receptor beta chains from one sample in a study of OX40 agonist ivuxolimab in advanced cancers. The repertoire was sequenced with immunoSEQ multiplex PCR; TCRdb's copy has only in-frame clones and lacks some. The profile covers tens of thousands of clones, with approximately 86% appearing a single time and around 28% taken by the ten largest. Sequencing was performed on CD4+ or CD8+ T cells sorted from blood, taken in a trial of the OX40 agonist ivuxolimab. The receptor source for this set is an adult with an advanced solid tumor such as melanoma, head and neck, liver or kidney cancer. The CDR3 runs from the conserved cysteine through the conserved F or W.

j_call,v_call,cdr3_aa
TRBJ2-7,TRBV27,CASSLALGYEQYF
TRBJ2-1,TRBV7-3,CASSLKLAGDYNEQFF
TRBJ2-1,TRBV5-5,CASRGDYSLYNEQFF
TRBJ2-7,TRBV7-8,CASSLSAVYEQYF
TRBJ1-2,TRBV28,CASPNAGDYGYTF
TRBJ2-1,TRBV9,CASSDGLAGEGYNEQFF
TRBJ2-1,TRBV27,CASSRVGQDNEQFF
TRBJ2-7,TRBV7-9,CASPPDAGSYEQYF
TRBJ2-7,TRBV7-3,CASSLTGGVTYEQYF
TRBJ2-1,TRBV7-2,CASSLGGDEYNEQFF
TRBJ2-5,TRBV7-8,CASSWRGVGQETQYF
TRBJ2-3,TRBV28,CASTNTDTQYF
TRBJ2-3,TRBV15,CATSRGGEKTQYF
TRBJ2-2,TRBV29-1,CSAYRSTGGAAGELFF
TRBJ1-5,TRBV15,CATSREWAGSDNQPQHF
TRBJ2-3,TRBV19,CASTPYGDSSFTDTQYF
TRBJ2-7,TRBV6-5,CASSYGQVDYEQYF
TRBJ2-5,TRBV28,CASRPPPIQETQYF
TRBJ2-2,TRBV27,CASSPYPRRMGELFF
TRBJ2-7,TRBV6-1,CASREPGQGIDEQYF
TRBJ2-2,TRBV7-9,CASSLGELANTGELFF
TRBJ1-5,TRBV27,CASSLSGSNQPQHF
TRBJ2-7,TRBV7-9,CASSLERGGVHFYEQYF
TRBJ2-1,TRBV4-1,CASSQDGVEQFF
TRBJ2-7,TRBV5-6,CASSGEGTGVEQYF
TRBJ1-1,TRBV27,CASSLAENTEAFF
TRBJ2-7,TRBV7-6,CASSISYEQYF
TRBJ2-4,TRBV5-4,CASSFDRARRNIQYF
TRBJ2-2,TRBV6-1,CASSELWGSGELFF
TRBJ2-7,TRBV30,CAWSDLIYEQYF
TRBJ2-3,TRBV7-6,CASSSSGGFTDTQYF
TRBJ1-5,TRBV9,CASSVGPDREPQHF
TRBJ1-1,TRBV18,CASSPPGQITEAFF
TRBJ2-7,TRBV28,CASSPTRVTYEQYF
TRBJ2-3,TRBV7-6,CASSHRTSGYTDTQYF
TRBJ1-5,TRBV28,CASSLGIGAGYQPQHF
TRBJ2-7,TRBV27,CASRPAGGYEQYF
TRBJ2-3,TRBV27,CASSFLSPTDTQYF
TRBJ2-3,TRBV11-2,CASSATPGEDTQYF
TRBJ2-3,TRBV19,CASSIILAGGSTDTQYF
TRBJ2-3,TRBV27,CASSFFLTSTDTQYF
TRBJ1-1,TRBV6-6,CATTGLGTEAFF
TRBJ2-7,TRBV19,CASSYGTGEYEQYF
TRBJ1-1,TRBV19,CASSLETGIEAFF
TRBJ2-3,TRBV19,CASSTALILAGREDTQYF
TRBJ1-2,TRBV4-1,CASSQKLTGTGGNYGYTF
TRBJ2-1,TRBV2,CASSRGEQFF
TRBJ1-5,TRBV2,CASSEWGFSNQPQHF
TRBJ2-7,TRBV5-4,CASSERQGAPEQYF
TRBJ2-7,TRBV2,CASSEGVAGSYEQYF
TRBJ2-7,TRBV5-5,CASSWTSGHYEQYF
TRBJ2-3,TRBV10-3,CAISETDITDTQYF
TRBJ2-1,TRBV27,CASSLLVSYNEQFF
TRBJ2-3,TRBV2,CASSDTGTRVRDTQYF
TRBJ1-1,TRBV4-1,CASSQDAPNTGGSTEAFF
TRBJ2-3,TRBV7-2,CASSLGSKGGDTQYF
TRBJ1-2,TRBV7-9,CASSLVGDRVDGYTF
TRBJ2-1,TRBV13,CASSPREGDSYNEQFF
TRBJ2-1,TRBV6-5,CASSYSLYEEQFF